A single sample is the source of the 22 T cell receptor beta chains below, sequenced in a study of T cell changes during pregnancy in multiple sclerosis. Clones were sequenced by immunoSEQ multiplex PCR, and TCRdb holds only the in-frame ones, with some missing. The sample holds more than 60,000 clones; roughly nine tenths are singletons and the top ten take around 0.27%. The material sequenced was CD4+ T cells from peripheral blood mononuclear cells, taken in the third trimester of pregnancy. Receptor source: a female donor in good health, enrolled as a control in a pregnancy study.

The rearrangement joins TRBV7-3 to TRBJ2-1, with 7 bases that match TRBD1. V was pared by 5 bases and J by 6 bases, with 4 bases of the junction left unmatched. Germline V lookup: CDR1 SGHTA, CDR2 FQGTGA. The CDR3 extends over 13 amino acids. CDR3 coding DNA: TGTGCCAGCAGCCTAGACAGGGTCAATGAGCAGTTCTTC. Translated, it gives CASSLDRVNEQFF.

This clone was detected once. The chain uses TRBV6-1 and TRBJ1-2, with 7 bases aligning to TRBD1. The CDR3 length is 14 residues. With 5 bases clipped from V and 3 bases from J, the junction kept 6 bases outside the gene matches. The germline V gene encodes CDR1 MNHNS and CDR2 SASEGT. The CDR3 DNA reads as TGTGCCAGCAGTCGCCGACAGGGCCACTATGGCTACACCTTC. Its translation is CASSRRQGHYGYTF.

V usage is TRBV4-3 and J usage is TRBJ1-2; 8 nucleotides line up with TRBD1. The CDR3 consists of 15 residues. Trimming cost V 4 bases and J 5 bases; bases outside gene matches: 9. The germline CDR1 and CDR2 sequences are LGHNA and YSLEER. CDR3 nucleotides: TGCGCCAGCAGCCTAAACAGGGGGACAAGATATGGCTACACCTTC. Translating it yields CASSLNRGTRYGYTF.

The gene calls are TRBV11-3 and TRBJ2-7, with 10 bases matching TRBD1. Trimming at V came to 3 bases and at J to 4 bases, leaving 6 bases not matched to a gene. Germline assignment: CDR1 SGHNT and CDR2 YENEEA. The CDR3 loop spans 15 amino acids. CDR3 DNA: TGTGCCAGCAGCTTGGGGACAGGGGCTAGGTACGAGCAGTACTTC. Its protein is CASSLGTGARYEQYF.

The V and J genes are TRBV6-5 and TRBJ2-7; perhaps TRBD1 as D (6 bases). Trimming pared 10 bases from V and 2 bases from J, leaving 15 bases between. The V gene's germline CDR1 is MNHEY and CDR2 SVGAGI. The CDR3 sequence is 13 residues long. In DNA, the CDR3 is TGTGCCAACAACAACAGGGCCACCTACGAGCAGTACTTC. Protein product: CANNNRATYEQYF.

V gene TRBV9 combines with J gene TRBJ2-5, with 7 positions matching TRBD2. CDR1 and CDR2 from the germline V gene are SGDLS and YYNGEE. V lost 4 bases, J lost 2 bases, and 8 bases stayed unmatched. This CDR3 spans 15 amino acids. The CDR3 region is CASSPAGGIQETQYF. The CDR3 nucleotides read TGTGCCAGCAGCCCCGCCGGGGGGATACAAGAGACCCAGTACTTC.

The chain recombines TRBV6-1 with TRBJ1-4, with 7 bases identical to TRBD1. V shed 3 bases, J shed 4 bases, and the junction held 2 bases outside the gene matches. There are 14 residues in the CDR3. CDR1 MNHNS and CDR2 SASEGT come from the germline V gene. The CDR3 loop is CASSETGFNEKLFF. CDR3 bases: TGTGCCAGCAGTGAGACAGGGTTTAATGAAAAACTGTTTTTT.

The rearrangement joins TRBV19 to TRBJ2-1, with a possible D match to TRBD1 (6 bases). Germline V lookup: CDR1 LNHDA, CDR2 SQIVND (reference sequence). V gave up 5 bases and J gave up 0 bases, with 17 bases separating them. The CDR3 has 17 residues. The CDR3 region is CASSSRATGRSYNEQFF. The DNA of the CDR3 is TGTGCCAGTAGTTCGAGAGCGACAGGCCGCTCCTACAATGAGCAGTTCTTC.

The genes are TRBV5-4 and TRBJ2-7; D may be TRBD1 (5 bases). The ends were cut back, 0 bases at V and 3 bases at J, with 10 bases in the middle. Germline V CDR1 and CDR2: SGHNT, YYREEE (reference sequence). The CDR3 contains 14 residues. Written as DNA, the CDR3 is TGTGCCAGCAGCTTGGTAGGCGACAGCTACGAGCAGTACTTC. Translating gives CASSLVGDSYEQYF. Variable domain in full (rest from reference TRBV5-4 and TRBJ2-7): ETGVTQSPTHLIKTRGQQVTLRCSSQSGHNTVSWYQQALGQGPQFIFQYYREEENGRGNFPPRFSGLQFPNYSSELNVNALELDDSALYLCASSLVGDSYEQYFGPGTRLTVT.

The chain joins TRBV5-1 to TRBJ1-1, with unresolved D. The CDR3 sequence is 14 residues long. Trimming pared 0 bases from V and 6 bases from J, leaving 12 bases between. Germline-derived CDR1 and CDR2 are SGHRS and YFSETQ. DNA of the CDR3: TGCGCCAGCAGCTTGGACGCCGGGTACGCTGAAGCTTTCTTT. This sequence encodes CASSLDAGYAEAFF.

The gene calls are TRBV10-3 and TRBJ2-7, with unresolved D. The CDR3 is 13 residues long. V was shortened by 0 bases and J by 7 bases, with 10 bases between the two germline ends. The germline gives CDR1 ENHRY, CDR2 SYGVKD. CDR3 sequence (DNA): TGTGCCATCAGTGAGTCGGGCAGAGCAGAGCAGTACTTC. Amino acids: CAISESGRAEQYF.

V usage is TRBV7-6 and J usage is TRBJ1-2, with TRBD1 matching over 11 bases. In germline, CDR1 is SGHVS, CDR2 FNYEAQ. This CDR3 region has 15 residues. The V segment lost 4 bases and the J segment 8 bases; nucleotides outside the gene matches: 9. CDR3 region: CASSSRRTGGYGYTF. The DNA of the CDR3 is TGTGCCAGCAGCTCTCGGCGGACAGGGGGCTACGGCTACACCTTC. The full variable domain, its missing parts supplied by reference TRBV7-6 and TRBJ1-2, is GAGVSQSPRYKVTKRGQDVALRCDPISGHVSLYWYRQALGQGPEFLTYFNYEAQQDKSGLPNDRFSAERPEGSISTLTIQRTEQRDSAMYRCASSSRRTGGYGYTFGSGTRLTVV.

The chain combines TRBV4-1 with TRBJ2-7; D may be TRBD2 (5 bases). Germline V gene sequence: CDR1 MGHRA, CDR2 YSYEKL. The CDR3 runs to 16 residues. The V gene lost 2 bases and the J gene lost 4 bases, with 18 bases spanning the gap. The CDR3 DNA reads as TGCGCCAGCAGCCAAATTCAGAGCCTAAGAGGGTACGAGCAGTACTTC. Amino acids: CASSQIQSLRGYEQYF.

The rearrangement uses TRBV30 and TRBJ2-1, with D unclear. Looked up from germline, CDR1 is GTSNPN and CDR2 is SVGIG (reference sequence). CDR3 length equals 13 residues. The V end lost 8 bases, the J end lost 7 bases, and 18 bases lay between the germline ends. The CDR3 DNA is TGTGCCCTGAACTACGAATCTTTTAATGAGCAGTTCTTC. Encoded protein: CALNYESFNEQFF.

The chain employs TRBV30 and TRBJ2-3; perhaps TRBD2 as D (5 bases). CDR1 and CDR2 from the germline V gene are GTSNPN and SVGIG (reference sequence). The V and J ends lost 1 base and 0 bases respectively, with 14 bases between them. The CDR3 has 16 residues. CDR3 sequence reads: CAWSGLARASTDTQYF. CDR3 DNA sequence: TGTGCCTGGAGTGGCCTAGCAAGGGCAAGCACAGATACGCAGTATTTT.

This chain joins TRBV10-3 and TRBJ1-5; D is perhaps TRBD1 (5 bases). This CDR3 is built from 14 residues. Trimming stripped 10 bases from V and 0 bases from J, with 13 bases between. Germline CDR1 reads ENHRY; CDR2 reads SYGVKD. In DNA, the CDR3 is TGTGCCACTGCTTTCGACAGTAGCAATCAGCCCCAGCATTTT. Protein product: CATAFDSSNQPQHF.

The V and J genes are TRBV19 and TRBJ1-1, with 7 bases identical to TRBD1. Looked up from germline, CDR1 is LNHDA and CDR2 is SQIVND (reference sequence). The CDR3 sequence is 16 residues long. V gave up 2 bases and J gave up 7 bases; unmatched junction bases: 13. The CDR3 sequence is CASSISRTGEGGEAFF. In DNA form, the CDR3 reads TGTGCCAGTAGTATATCCCGAACAGGGGAAGGCGGTGAAGCTTTCTTT.

V is TRBV18 and J is TRBJ1-2; 8 bases are shared with TRBD1. CDR3 size: 12 residues. Germline CDR1 and CDR2: KGHSH and LQKENI. The trim removed 0 bases at V and 12 bases at J, leaving 3 bases unmatched. The CDR3 here is CASSPPGQADTF. In nucleotides, the CDR3 is TGTGCCAGCTCACCACCGGGACAGGCGGACACCTTC.

This rearrangement joins TRBV7-9 to TRBJ2-2; D perhaps matches TRBD1 (5 bases). V lost 4 bases to trimming and J lost 11 bases, with 14 bases between them. Germline-derived CDR1 and CDR2 are SEHNR and FQNEAQ (reference sequence). This CDR3 is 13 amino acids long. CDR3: CASSSDIGSELFF. In DNA, the CDR3 is TGTGCCAGCAGCTCGGACATCGGGTCCGAGCTGTTTTTT.

The chain joins TRBV4-1 to TRBJ1-2; 10 nucleotides agree with TRBD1. CDR1 MGHRA and CDR2 YSYEKL come from the germline V gene. The CDR3 runs to 15 residues. V shed 2 bases, J shed 3 bases, and the junction held 3 bases outside the gene matches. CDR3 bases: TGCGCCAGCAGCCAACAAGGGACAGGGGACTATGGCTACACCTTC. Amino acids: CASSQQGTGDYGYTF.

The chain has TRBV9 and TRBJ2-1, with D perhaps TRBD2 (5 bases). CDR3 size: 16 residues. Trimming took off 0 bases at V and 1 base at J, with 11 bases between the two ends. Germline V gene lookup returns CDR1 SGDLS and CDR2 YYNGEE. This CDR3 reads CASSVDRDPSYNEQFF. CDR3 DNA sequence: TGTGCCAGCAGCGTAGACCGGGATCCATCCTACAATGAGCAGTTCTTC. Drawing the rest from reference TRBV9 and TRBJ2-1, the complete variable domain is DSGVTQTPKHLITATGQRVTLRCSPRSGDLSVYWYQQSLDQGLQFLIQYYNGEERAKGNILERFSAQQFPDLHSELNLSSLELGDSALYFCASSVDRDPSYNEQFFGPGTRLTVL.

This chain uses TRBV5-6 with TRBJ1-1; D is unresolved. V was clipped by 4 bases and J by 0 bases, with 13 bases between them. Germline V CDR1 and CDR2: SGHDT, YYEEEE. The CDR3 totals 15 residues. The CDR3 loop is CASSRGSQLNTEAFF. CDR3 in DNA: TGTGCCAGCAGCCGAGGCAGCCAATTGAACACTGAAGCTTTCTTT. Full variable domain (remainder filled in from reference TRBV5-6 and TRBJ1-1): DAGVTQSPTHLIKTRGQQVTLRCSPKSGHDTVSWYQQALGQGPQFIFQYYEEEERQRGNFPDRFSGHQFPNYSSELNVNALLLGDSALYLCASSRGSQLNTEAFFGQGTRLTVV.